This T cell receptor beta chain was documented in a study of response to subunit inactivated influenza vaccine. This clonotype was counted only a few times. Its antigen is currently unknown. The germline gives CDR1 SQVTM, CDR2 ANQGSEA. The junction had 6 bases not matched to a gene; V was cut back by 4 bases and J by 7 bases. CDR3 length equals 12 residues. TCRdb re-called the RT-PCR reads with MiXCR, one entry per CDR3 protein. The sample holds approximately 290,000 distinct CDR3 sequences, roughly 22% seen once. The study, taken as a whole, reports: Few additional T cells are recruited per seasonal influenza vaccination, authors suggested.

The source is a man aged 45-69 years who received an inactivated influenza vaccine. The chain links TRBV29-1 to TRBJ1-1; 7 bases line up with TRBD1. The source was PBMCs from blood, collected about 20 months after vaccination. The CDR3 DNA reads TGCAGCGTTGGAGCCGGACAGGTTGAAGCTTTCTTT. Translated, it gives CSVGAGQVEAFF.